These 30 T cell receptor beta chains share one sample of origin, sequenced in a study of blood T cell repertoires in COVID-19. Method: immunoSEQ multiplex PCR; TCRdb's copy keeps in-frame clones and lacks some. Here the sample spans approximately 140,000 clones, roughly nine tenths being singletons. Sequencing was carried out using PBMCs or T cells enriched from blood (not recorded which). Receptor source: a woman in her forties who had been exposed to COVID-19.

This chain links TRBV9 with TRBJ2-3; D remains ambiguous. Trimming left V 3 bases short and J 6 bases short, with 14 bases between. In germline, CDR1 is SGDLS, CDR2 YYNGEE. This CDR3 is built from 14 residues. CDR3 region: CASSAGRIADTQYF. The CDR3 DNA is TGTGCCAGCAGCGCTGGAAGAATAGCCGATACGCAGTATTTT.

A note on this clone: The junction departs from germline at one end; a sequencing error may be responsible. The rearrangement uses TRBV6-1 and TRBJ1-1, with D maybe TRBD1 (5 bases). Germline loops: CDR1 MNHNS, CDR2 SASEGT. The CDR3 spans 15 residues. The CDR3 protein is CASREEFGGNTEAFF. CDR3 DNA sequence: TGTGCCAGCAGAGAAGAATTCGGGGGTAACACTGAAGCTTTCTTT.

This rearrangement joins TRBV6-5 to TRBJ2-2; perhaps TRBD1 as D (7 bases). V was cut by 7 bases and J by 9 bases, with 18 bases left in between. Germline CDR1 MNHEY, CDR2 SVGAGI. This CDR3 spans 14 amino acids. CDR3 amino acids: CASKRQGGGRELFF. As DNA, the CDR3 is TGTGCCAGCAAGAGACAGGGAGGTGGACGGGAGCTGTTTTTT.

The CDR3 sequence is CAIRPDRGPNSPLHF. The DNA of the CDR3 is TGTGCCATCAGACCCGACAGGGGGCCTAATTCACCCCTCCACTTT. The genes are TRBV10-3 and TRBJ1-6, with TRBD1 matching 10 bases. The CDR3 is 15 residues long. The V and J ends lost 6 bases and 6 bases, in that order; junction bases with no gene match: 5. Germline lookup yields CDR1 ENHRY and CDR2 SYGVKD.

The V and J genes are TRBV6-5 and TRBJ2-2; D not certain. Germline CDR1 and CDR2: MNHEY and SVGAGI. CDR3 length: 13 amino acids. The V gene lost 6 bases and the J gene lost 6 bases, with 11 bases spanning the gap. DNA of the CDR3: TGTGCCAGCAGCCCAAGCCCGGCCGGGGAGCTGTTTTTT. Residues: CASSPSPAGELFF.

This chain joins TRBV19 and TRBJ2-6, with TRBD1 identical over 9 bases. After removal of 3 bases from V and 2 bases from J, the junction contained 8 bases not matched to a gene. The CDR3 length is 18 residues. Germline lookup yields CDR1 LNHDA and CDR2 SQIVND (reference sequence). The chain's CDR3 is CASSMDDRGATGANVLTF. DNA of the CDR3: TGTGCCAGTAGTATGGACGACAGGGGGGCAACTGGGGCCAACGTCCTGACTTTC.

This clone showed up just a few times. CDR3 residues: CASSQGTANQPQHF. The CDR3 DNA reads as TGTGCCAGCAGCCAGGGGACAGCCAATCAGCCCCAGCATTTT. This chain connects TRBV4-2 to TRBJ1-5; TRBD1 agrees at 7 bases. With 3 bases clipped from V and 3 bases from J, the junction kept 2 bases outside the gene matches. This CDR3 region has 14 residues. Germline V gene lookup returns CDR1 LGHNA and CDR2 YNFKEQ.

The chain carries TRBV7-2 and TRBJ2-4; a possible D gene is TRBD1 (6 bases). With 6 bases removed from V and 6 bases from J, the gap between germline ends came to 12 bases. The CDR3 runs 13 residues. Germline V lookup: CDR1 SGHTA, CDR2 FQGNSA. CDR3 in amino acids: CASRPDRPNIQYF. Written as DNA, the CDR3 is TGTGCCAGCAGACCCGACAGGCCAAACATTCAGTACTTC. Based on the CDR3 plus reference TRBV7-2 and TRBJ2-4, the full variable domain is GAGVSQSPSNKVTEKGKDVELRCDPISGHTALYWYRQSLGQGLEFLIYFQGNSAPDKSGLPSDRFSAERTGGSVSTLTIQRTQQEDSAVYLCASRPDRPNIQYFGAGTRLSVL.

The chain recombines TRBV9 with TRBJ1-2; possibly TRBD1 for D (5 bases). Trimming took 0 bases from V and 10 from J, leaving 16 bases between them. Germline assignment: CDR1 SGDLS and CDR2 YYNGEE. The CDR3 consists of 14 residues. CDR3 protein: CASSVGGGRRDYTF. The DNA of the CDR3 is TGTGCCAGCAGCGTAGGCGGGGGTCGCAGAGACTACACCTTC.

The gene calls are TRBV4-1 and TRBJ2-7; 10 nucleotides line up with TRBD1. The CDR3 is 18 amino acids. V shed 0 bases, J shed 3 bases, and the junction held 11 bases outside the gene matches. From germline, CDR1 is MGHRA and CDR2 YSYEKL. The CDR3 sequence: CASSQDVRTGGKNYEQYF. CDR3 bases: TGCGCCAGCAGCCAAGACGTAAGGACAGGGGGAAAAAACTACGAGCAGTACTTC.

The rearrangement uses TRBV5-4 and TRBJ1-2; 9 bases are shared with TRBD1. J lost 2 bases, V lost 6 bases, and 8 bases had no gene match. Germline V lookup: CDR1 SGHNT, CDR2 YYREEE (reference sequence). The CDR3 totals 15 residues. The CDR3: CASTVTGGQNYGYTF. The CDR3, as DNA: TGTGCCAGCACCGTCACAGGGGGCCAAAACTATGGCTACACCTTC.

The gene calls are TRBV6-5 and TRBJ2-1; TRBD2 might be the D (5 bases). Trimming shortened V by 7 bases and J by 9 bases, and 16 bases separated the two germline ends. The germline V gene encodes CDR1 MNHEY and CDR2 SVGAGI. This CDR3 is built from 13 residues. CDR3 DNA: TGTGCCAGCACGGTGCGTTCGGCGGGTGAGCAGTTCTTC. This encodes CASTVRSAGEQFF.

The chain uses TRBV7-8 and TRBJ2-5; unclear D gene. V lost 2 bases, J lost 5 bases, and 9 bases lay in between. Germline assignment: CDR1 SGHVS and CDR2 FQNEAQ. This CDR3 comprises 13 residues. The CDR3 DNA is TGTGCCAGCAGCTTATACCCCCGGGAGACCCAGTACTTC. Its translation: CASSLYPRETQYF.

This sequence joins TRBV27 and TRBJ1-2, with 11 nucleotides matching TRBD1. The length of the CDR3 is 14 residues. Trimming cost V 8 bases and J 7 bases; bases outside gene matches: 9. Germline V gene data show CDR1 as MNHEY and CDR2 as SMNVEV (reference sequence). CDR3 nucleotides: TGTGCCAGCGCTCCGGGACAGGGGGAATCTGGCTACACCTTC. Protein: CASAPGQGESGYTF.

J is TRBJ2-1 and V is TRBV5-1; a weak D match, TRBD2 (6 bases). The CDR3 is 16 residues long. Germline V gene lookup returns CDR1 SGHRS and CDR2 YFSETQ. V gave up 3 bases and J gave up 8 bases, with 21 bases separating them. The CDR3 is CASSSGGGARRHEQFF. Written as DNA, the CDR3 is TGCGCCAGCAGCTCCGGAGGCGGGGCCAGACGGCATGAGCAGTTCTTC.

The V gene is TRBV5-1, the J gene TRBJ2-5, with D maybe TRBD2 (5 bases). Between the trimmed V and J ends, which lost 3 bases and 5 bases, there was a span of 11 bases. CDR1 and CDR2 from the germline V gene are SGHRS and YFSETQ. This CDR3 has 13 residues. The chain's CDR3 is CASSSEGLETQYF. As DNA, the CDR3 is TGCGCCAGCAGCTCCGAGGGCTTGGAGACCCAGTACTTC.

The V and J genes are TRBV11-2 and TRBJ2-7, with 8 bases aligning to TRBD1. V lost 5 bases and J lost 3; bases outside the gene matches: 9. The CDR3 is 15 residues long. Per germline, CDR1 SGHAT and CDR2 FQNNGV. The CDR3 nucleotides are TGTGCCAGCAGCCCCCACCGGACAGGGTACTACGAGCAGTACTTC. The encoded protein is CASSPHRTGYYEQYF.

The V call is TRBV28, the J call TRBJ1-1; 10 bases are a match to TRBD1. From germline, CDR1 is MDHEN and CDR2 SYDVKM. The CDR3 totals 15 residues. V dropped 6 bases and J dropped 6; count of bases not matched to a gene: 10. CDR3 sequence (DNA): TGTGCCAGCAGCCCCTGGACAGGGGGTTTGGCTGAAGCTTTCTTT. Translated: CASSPWTGGLAEAFF.

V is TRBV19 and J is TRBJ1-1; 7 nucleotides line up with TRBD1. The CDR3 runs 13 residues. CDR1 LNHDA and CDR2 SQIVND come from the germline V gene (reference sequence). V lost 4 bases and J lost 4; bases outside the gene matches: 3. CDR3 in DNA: TGTGCCAGTAGTACCACAGGGGCCACTGAAGCTTTCTTT. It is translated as CASSTTGATEAFF.

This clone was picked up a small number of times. The CDR3 spells CASSQTDRNTEAFF. DNA for the CDR3: TGTGCCAGCAGCCAAACGGACAGGAACACTGAAGCTTTCTTT. The chain employs TRBV7-8 and TRBJ1-1; possible D gene TRBD1, 6 bases. The germline gives CDR1 SGHVS, CDR2 FQNEAQ. Trimming took 5 bases from V and 1 from J, leaving 11 bases between them. The CDR3 has 14 residues.

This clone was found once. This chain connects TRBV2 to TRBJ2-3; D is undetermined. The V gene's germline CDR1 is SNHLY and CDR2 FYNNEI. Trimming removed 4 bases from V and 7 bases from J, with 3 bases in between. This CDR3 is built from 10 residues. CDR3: CASSVNTQYF. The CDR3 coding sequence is TGTGCCAGCAGTGTCAATACGCAGTATTTT. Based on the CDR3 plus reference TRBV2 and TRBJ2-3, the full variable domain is EPEVTQTPSHQVTQMGQEVILRCVPISNHLYFYWYRQILGQKVEFLVSFYNNEISEKSEIFDDQFSVERPDGSNFTLKIRSTKLEDSAMYFCASSVNTQYFGPGTRLTVL.

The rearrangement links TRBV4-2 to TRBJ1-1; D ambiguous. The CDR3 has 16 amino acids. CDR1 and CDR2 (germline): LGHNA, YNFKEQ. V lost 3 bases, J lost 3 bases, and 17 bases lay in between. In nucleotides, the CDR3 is TGTGCCAGCAGCCATGACCTACTAGGCGGCGACACTGAAGCTTTCTTT. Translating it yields CASSHDLLGGDTEAFF.

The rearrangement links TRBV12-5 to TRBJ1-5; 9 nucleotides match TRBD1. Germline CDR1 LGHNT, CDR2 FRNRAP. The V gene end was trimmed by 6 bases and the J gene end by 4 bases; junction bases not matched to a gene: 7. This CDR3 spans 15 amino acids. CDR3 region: CASGPGQGGNQPQHF. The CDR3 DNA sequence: TGTGCTAGTGGACCGGGACAGGGAGGAAATCAGCCCCAGCATTTT.

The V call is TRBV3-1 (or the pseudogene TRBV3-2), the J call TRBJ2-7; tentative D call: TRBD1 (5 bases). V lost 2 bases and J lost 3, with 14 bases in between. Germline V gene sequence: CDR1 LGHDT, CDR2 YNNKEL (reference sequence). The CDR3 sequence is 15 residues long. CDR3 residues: CASSQRQGTLYEQYF. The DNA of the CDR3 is TGTGCCAGCAGCCAAAGGCAGGGAACGCTCTACGAGCAGTACTTC.

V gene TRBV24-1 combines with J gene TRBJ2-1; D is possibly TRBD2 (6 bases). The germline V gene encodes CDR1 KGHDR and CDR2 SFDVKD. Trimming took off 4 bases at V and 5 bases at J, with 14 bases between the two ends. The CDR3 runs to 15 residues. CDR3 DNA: TGTGCCACCAGTGACCCGGGACTCCGGAACAATGAGCAGTTCTTC. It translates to CATSDPGLRNNEQFF.

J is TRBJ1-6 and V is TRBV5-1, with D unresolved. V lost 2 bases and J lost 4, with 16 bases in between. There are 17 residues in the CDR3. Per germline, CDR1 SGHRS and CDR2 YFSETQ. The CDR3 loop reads CASSFNSGETYNSPLHF. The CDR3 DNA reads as TGCGCCAGCAGCTTTAACAGCGGTGAGACTTATAATTCACCCCTCCACTTT. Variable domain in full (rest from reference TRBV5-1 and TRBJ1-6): KAGVTQTPRYLIKTRGQQVTLSCSPISGHRSVSWYQQTPGQGLQFLFEYFSETQRNKGNFPGRFSGRQFSNSRSEMNVSTLELGDSALYLCASSFNSGETYNSPLHFGNGTRLTVT.

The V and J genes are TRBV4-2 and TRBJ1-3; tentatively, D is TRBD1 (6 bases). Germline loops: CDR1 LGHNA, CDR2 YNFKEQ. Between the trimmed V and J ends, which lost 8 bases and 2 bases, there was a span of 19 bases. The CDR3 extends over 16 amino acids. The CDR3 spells CASSTTPGAAGNTIYF. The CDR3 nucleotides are TGTGCCAGCTCCACTACCCCAGGGGCGGCTGGAAACACCATATATTTT.

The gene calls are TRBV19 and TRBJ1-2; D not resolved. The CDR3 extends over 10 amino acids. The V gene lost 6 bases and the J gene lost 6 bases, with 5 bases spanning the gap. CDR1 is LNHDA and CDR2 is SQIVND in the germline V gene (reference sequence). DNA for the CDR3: TGTGCCAGTAGCGGGGATGGCTACACCTTC. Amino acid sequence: CASSGDGYTF.

For the CDR3, the DNA is TGCGCCAGCAGCCAAGATTACGGGGGTCGGGTGCAGTTCTTC. Encoded protein: CASSQDYGGRVQFF. This chain connects TRBV4-1 to TRBJ2-1; D is possibly TRBD2 (6 bases). This CDR3 region has 14 residues. Trimming removed 0 bases from V and 12 bases from J, with 15 bases in between. CDR1 is MGHRA and CDR2 is YSYEKL in the germline V gene.

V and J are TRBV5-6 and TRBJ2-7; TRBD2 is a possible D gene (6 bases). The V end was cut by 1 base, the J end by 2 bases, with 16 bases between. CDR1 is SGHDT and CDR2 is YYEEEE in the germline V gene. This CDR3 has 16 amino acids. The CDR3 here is CASSLRSGTGTYEQYF. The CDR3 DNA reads TGTGCCAGCAGCTTGAGATCCGGGACTGGAACCTACGAGCAGTACTTC.